The 30 T cell receptor beta chains listed next were all sequenced from one sample in a study of identical twins. TCRdb independently ran MiXCR on the 5' RACE reads; one entry per CDR3 protein. This sample has 350,000 or so distinct CDR3 sequences, with 9% to 15% found just once. This sample also appeared in a second study, on yellow fever vaccine responses in identical twins.

The sequenced sample was CD8+ T cells sorted from blood. The source is a woman aged 18-35 years in good health.

V usage is TRBV3-1 and J usage is TRBJ2-3; the D is unclear. The CDR3 totals 14 residues. The V and J ends lost 6 bases and 3 bases respectively, with 13 bases between them. Per the germline V gene, CDR1 is LGHDT and CDR2 is YNNKEL (reference sequence). The CDR3, as DNA: TGTGCCAGCAGTCAAACCTCGGGTACAGATACGCAGTATTTT. Its protein product is CASSQTSGTDTQYF.

This clonotype was detected only a few times. This sequence joins TRBV6-5 and TRBJ1-1, with D possibly matching TRBD1 (6 bases). The ends were cut back, 3 bases at V and 4 bases at J, with 12 bases in the middle. CDR3 size: 14 residues. Germline V gives CDR1 MNHEY, CDR2 SVGAGI. CDR3 amino acids: CASSYDRGATEAFF. The CDR3 DNA follows: TGTGCCAGCAGTTATGATCGGGGGGCCACTGAAGCTTTCTTT.

Only a few counts were recorded for this clonotype. The CDR3 is CASSLSLMNTEAFF. CDR3 nucleotide sequence: TGTGCCAGCAGCCTGAGCCTCATGAACACTGAAGCTTTCTTT. The chain employs TRBV27 and TRBJ1-1; no definite D call. This CDR3 is 14 amino acids long. Germline assignment: CDR1 MNHEY and CDR2 SMNVEV (reference sequence). The V end was cut by 6 bases, the J end by 0 bases, with 11 bases between.

In its sample, this clonotype was seen a few times. The V and J genes are TRBV6-1 and TRBJ2-1, with TRBD1 matching over 11 bases. The CDR3 extends over 16 amino acids. Unmatched junction bases numbered 4, after V lost 3 bases and J lost 3 bases. Germline CDR1 and CDR2: MNHNS and SASEGT. Here the CDR3 reads CASSDRDRGYYNEQFF. CDR3 DNA sequence: TGTGCCAGCAGTGACAGGGACAGGGGGTACTACAATGAGCAGTTCTTC.

This clonotype was counted only a few times. This rearrangement joins TRBV5-6 to TRBJ1-1; TRBD1 matches 7 bases. The V gene end was trimmed by 6 bases and the J gene end by 8 bases; junction bases not matched to a gene: 10. The CDR3 runs to 13 residues. Per the germline V gene, CDR1 is SGHDT and CDR2 is YYEEEE. CDR3 DNA sequence: TGTGCCAGCACCCCGTCAGGGGGAGCCGAAGCTTTCTTT. This translates into CASTPSGGAEAFF.

This sequence joins TRBV27 and TRBJ2-7, with D possibly called TRBD1 or TRBD2 (5 bases each). Germline CDR1 MNHEY, CDR2 SMNVEV (reference sequence). V lost 6 bases, J lost 7 bases, and 16 bases lay in between. The CDR3 is made up of 13 amino acids. This CDR3 reads CASRSGPVREQYF. The DNA of the CDR3 is TGTGCCAGCAGATCGGGACCAGTGAGGGAGCAGTACTTC.

CDR3 DNA sequence: TGTGCCATCGCGGAGAGCGTCACCGATTCCTACAATGAGCAGTTCTTC. Protein: CAIAESVTDSYNEQFF. The V gene is TRBV2, the J gene TRBJ2-1; D gene ambiguous. There are 16 residues in the CDR3. Trimming took 10 bases from V and 1 from J, leaving 20 bases between them. In germline, CDR1 is SNHLY, CDR2 FYNNEI.

Comment on this clonotype: The DNA is omitted, as the CDR3 cannot be located on it reliably, and the CDR3 follows TCRdb's listing. This chain joins TRBV21-1 and TRBJ1-6; the table's D gene call, TRBD1, was not cross checked with the DNA. TRBV21-1 is listed as a pseudogene. The CDR3 contains 16 residues when both ends are counted. CDR3 region: CASSKVATGTNSPLHF.

This clonotype occurred a few times. This chain links TRBV5-1 with TRBJ2-1; 9 positions agree with TRBD1. This CDR3 region has 18 residues. CDR1 and CDR2 (germline): SGHRS, YFSETQ. Trimming took 4 bases from V and 7 from J; bases not matched to a gene: 18. CDR3 protein: CASSTPGTGSPQLNEQFF. DNA for the CDR3: TGCGCCAGCAGCACCCCCGGGACAGGGTCTCCCCAATTAAATGAGCAGTTCTTC.

The gene calls are TRBV4-2 and TRBJ2-5, with TRBD2 matching 7 bases. The CDR3 is made up of 16 amino acids. The trim removed 4 bases at V and 5 bases at J, leaving 13 bases unmatched. In germline, CDR1 is LGHNA, CDR2 YNFKEQ. CDR3 loop: CASSLRGVDIPETQYF. CDR3 in DNA: TGTGCCAGCAGCCTCCGGGGGGTCGATATTCCGGAGACCCAGTACTTC.

This clonotype was counted between two and nine times. J is TRBJ2-3 and V is TRBV12-3 or TRBV12-4, with a possible D match to TRBD2 (6 bases). V dropped 3 bases and J dropped 0 bases, with 16 bases sitting between them. This CDR3 spans 17 amino acids. The CDR3 bases are TGTGCCAGCAGTTTCCCCCGCGGGATAGAGAGCACAGATACGCAGTATTTT. It is translated as CASSFPRGIESTDTQYF.

This clonotype occurred a few times. CDR3 amino acids: CSARDPETGNTIYF. The DNA for the CDR3 is TGCAGTGCTAGAGATCCAGAGACTGGAAACACCATATATTTT. This sequence joins TRBV20-1 and TRBJ1-3; D call uncertain. The CDR3 sequence is 14 residues long. Trimming stripped 0 bases from V and 2 bases from J, with 8 bases between. Per the germline V gene, CDR1 is DFQATT and CDR2 is SNEGSKA (reference sequence).

This clonotype appeared a few times. The chain employs TRBV27 and TRBJ2-3, with 10 bases that match TRBD1. The CDR3 has 16 amino acids. V lost 8 bases and J lost 2; bases outside the gene matches: 10. Per germline, CDR1 MNHEY and CDR2 SMNVEV (reference sequence). This chain's CDR3 is CASHTLTGGPTDTQYF. The CDR3, as DNA: TGTGCCAGCCATACCCTGACAGGGGGCCCCACAGATACGCAGTATTTT.

The chain joins TRBV6-5 to TRBJ2-7; D assignment may be TRBD1 or TRBD2 (5 bases each). V was trimmed by 2 bases and J by 2 bases, leaving 10 bases between them. Per the germline V gene, CDR1 is MNHEY and CDR2 is SVGAGI. This CDR3 comprises 14 residues. The CDR3 reads CASSYGDGTYEQYF. The CDR3 bases are TGTGCCAGCAGTTACGGGGACGGAACCTACGAGCAGTACTTC.

The rearrangement joins TRBV14 to TRBJ2-1; a possible D gene is TRBD2 (6 bases). Germline loops: CDR1 SGHDN, CDR2 FVKESK. This CDR3 region has 17 residues. V was trimmed by 0 bases and J by 5 bases, leaving 17 bases between them. CDR3 loop: CASSQEIRAGRNNEQFF. The CDR3 DNA reads as TGTGCCAGCAGCCAAGAAATTAGGGCAGGGAGGAACAATGAGCAGTTCTTC.

This clonotype was seen a few times. V and J are TRBV10-3 and TRBJ1-2, with D possibly being TRBD1 (6 bases). V lost 0 bases to trimming and J lost 2 bases, with 7 bases between them. CDR1 ENHRY and CDR2 SYGVKD come from the germline V gene. The CDR3 is 14 amino acids. The CDR3 nucleotides are TGTGCCATCAGTGAGTCTGGACAGAACTATGGCTACACCTTC. This translates into CAISESGQNYGYTF.

The V call is TRBV7-6, the J call TRBJ2-3; TRBD1 agrees at 9 bases. V lost 2 bases to trimming and J lost 3 bases; unmatched junction nucleotides: 6. Germline V lookup: CDR1 SGHVS, CDR2 FNYEAQ. This CDR3 region has 16 residues. CDR3 region: CASSLRTGDGTDTQYF. CDR3 DNA sequence: TGTGCCAGCAGCTTAAGGACAGGGGACGGTACAGATACGCAGTATTTT.

The chain uses TRBV28 and TRBJ2-7, with TRBD1 identical over 10 bases. Trimming cost V 4 bases and J 1 base; bases outside gene matches: 4. The CDR3 loop spans 15 amino acids. Germline CDR1 reads MDHEN; CDR2 reads SYDVKM. The CDR3 is CASSWGDRGSYEQYV. The DNA for the CDR3 is TGTGCCAGCAGTTGGGGGGACAGGGGATCCTACGAGCAGTACGTC.

This clonotype was counted at least ten times. The chain joins TRBV6-1 to TRBJ2-1; 7 bases align to TRBD1. The germline V gene has CDR1 MNHNS and CDR2 SASEGT. With V trimmed by 5 bases and J by 1 base, 2 bases remained unmatched. The CDR3 contains 14 residues. DNA for the CDR3: TGTGCCAGCAGTCGGACAGGTTCCTACAATGAGCAGTTCTTC. It is translated as CASSRTGSYNEQFF.

This clonotype came up many times. The chain recombines TRBV5-1 with TRBJ2-1; D tentatively reads TRBD1 or TRBD2 (5 bases each). CDR1 is SGHRS, CDR2 YFSETQ, per germline. CDR3 length: 15 amino acids. The germline V and J ends were trimmed by 0 bases and 4 bases, with 11 bases remaining between them. CDR3: CASSLVGDHYNEQFF. Written as DNA, the CDR3 is TGCGCCAGCAGCTTGGTAGGGGACCATTACAATGAGCAGTTCTTC.

This clonotype has a count of ten or more. The chain has TRBV29-1 and TRBJ1-1, with D perhaps TRBD1 (5 bases). Germline V gene data show CDR1 as SQVTM and CDR2 as ANQGSEA. Trimming left V 6 bases short and J 3 bases short, with 20 bases between. The CDR3 is 15 residues long. The CDR3 region is CSVSPVGGVDTEAFF. The CDR3 bases are TGCAGCGTGTCGCCAGTCGGGGGGGTGGACACTGAAGCTTTCTTT.

This clonotype was detected ten times or more. The V call is TRBV6-4, the J call TRBJ2-3, with TRBD1 identical over 9 bases. This CDR3 is built from 13 residues. CDR1 and CDR2 (germline): MRHNA, SNTAGT. V lost 4 bases and J lost 11; bases outside the gene matches: 7. The CDR3 loop reads CASSVGGQGVQYF. CDR3 in DNA: TGTGCCAGCAGTGTGGGGGGACAGGGCGTGCAGTATTTT.

This clonotype was picked up a small number of times. The gene calls are TRBV4-1 and TRBJ1-2, with D hard to call. Germline-derived CDR1 and CDR2 are MGHRA and YSYEKL. Trimming took off 2 bases at V and 8 bases at J, with 27 bases between the two ends. This CDR3 is built from 18 residues. The CDR3 here is CASSQKGAQLNLGGGYTF. The CDR3 DNA reads TGCGCCAGCAGCCAAAAAGGTGCTCAGTTGAACCTAGGAGGAGGCTACACCTTC.

This clonotype was seen at least ten times. This chain joins TRBV12-3 or TRBV12-4 and TRBJ2-3, with TRBD2 as a possible D gene (6 bases). With 5 bases removed from V and 6 bases from J, the gap between germline ends came to 12 bases. This CDR3 region has 13 residues. The CDR3: CASSPGLADTQYF. Written as DNA, the CDR3 is TGTGCCAGCAGTCCGGGGCTAGCGGATACGCAGTATTTT.

The gene calls are TRBV4-1 and TRBJ2-7; D may be TRBD2 (5 bases). V lost 4 bases to trimming and J lost 1 base, with 11 bases between them. The CDR3 is 14 amino acids. Germline CDR1 and CDR2: MGHRA and YSYEKL. Written as DNA, the CDR3 is TGCGCCAGCAGCCCCATTATAGCGTCCTACGAGCAGTACTTC. It codes for CASSPIIASYEQYF.

The J gene is TRBJ2-7, the V gene TRBV6-5; 7 nucleotides align to TRBD1. V gave up 1 base and J gave up 4 bases; unmatched junction bases: 1. Germline V gene data show CDR1 as MNHEY and CDR2 as SVGAGI. The CDR3 loop spans 13 amino acids. The CDR3, as DNA: TGTGCCAGCAGTTACTTACAGGGGTACGAGCAGTACGTC. Protein product: CASSYLQGYEQYV.

J is TRBJ2-1 and V is TRBV12-3 or TRBV12-4; D gene uncertain. This CDR3 comprises 13 residues. The germline V and J ends were trimmed by 5 bases and 8 bases, with 13 bases remaining between them. The CDR3 sequence: CASSLTGRDEQFF. The DNA for the CDR3 is TGTGCCAGCAGTCTAACCGGTAGGGATGAGCAGTTCTTC.

There are a few counts of this clonotype. The chain couples TRBV5-6 to TRBJ2-7, with no clear D. Trimming stripped 2 bases from V and 0 bases from J, with 6 bases between. The germline V gene has CDR1 SGHDT and CDR2 YYEEEE. The CDR3 has 13 amino acids. The CDR3 DNA is TGTGCCAGCAGCTTTAAGACCTCCTACGAGCAGTACTTC. Its translation is CASSFKTSYEQYF.

In its sample, this clonotype was seen a few times. J is TRBJ2-6 and V is TRBV28; D gene ambiguous. From germline, CDR1 is MDHEN and CDR2 SYDVKM. Trimming left V 1 base short and J 0 bases short, with 7 bases between. The CDR3 spans 16 residues. CDR3 in amino acids: CASSLYHNSGANVLTF. In nucleotides, the CDR3 is TGTGCCAGCAGTTTATATCATAACTCTGGGGCCAACGTCCTGACTTTC.

The rearrangement links TRBV7-6 to TRBJ2-1; TRBD1 matches at 12 bases. CDR1 SGHVS and CDR2 FNYEAQ come from the germline V gene. The ends lost 4 bases at V and 7 bases at J; junction bases unmatched: 11. The CDR3 spans 17 residues. Here the CDR3 DNA reads TGTGCCAGCAGCTCAAGCCCCGGGACAGGGGGCAAAAATGAGCAGTTCTTC. Protein product: CASSSSPGTGGKNEQFF. Using reference TRBV7-6 and TRBJ2-1 for the parts outside the CDR3, the full variable domain is GAGVSQSPRYKVTKRGQDVALRCDPISGHVSLYWYRQALGQGPEFLTYFNYEAQQDKSGLPNDRFSAERPEGSISTLTIQRTEQRDSAMYRCASSSSPGTGGKNEQFFGPGTRLTVL.